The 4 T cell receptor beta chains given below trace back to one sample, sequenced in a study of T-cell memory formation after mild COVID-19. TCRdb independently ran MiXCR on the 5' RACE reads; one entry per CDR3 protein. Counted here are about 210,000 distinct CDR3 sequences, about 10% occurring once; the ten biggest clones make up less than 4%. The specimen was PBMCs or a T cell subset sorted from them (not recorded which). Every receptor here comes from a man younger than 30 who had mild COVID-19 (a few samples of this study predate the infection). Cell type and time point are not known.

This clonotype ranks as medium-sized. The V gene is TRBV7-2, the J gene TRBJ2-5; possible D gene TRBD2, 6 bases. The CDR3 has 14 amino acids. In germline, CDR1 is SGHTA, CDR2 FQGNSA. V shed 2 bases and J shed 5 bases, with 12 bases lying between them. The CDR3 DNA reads TGTGCCAGCAGCTTAATGGTGGCGGGGGAGACCCAGTACTTC. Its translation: CASSLMVAGETQYF.

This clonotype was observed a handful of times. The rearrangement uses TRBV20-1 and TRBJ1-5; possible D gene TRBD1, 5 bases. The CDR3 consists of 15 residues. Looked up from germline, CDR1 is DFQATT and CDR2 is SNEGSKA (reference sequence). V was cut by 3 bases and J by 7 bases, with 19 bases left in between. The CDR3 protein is CSARAVIGARQPQHF. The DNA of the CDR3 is TGCAGTGCTAGGGCCGTAATCGGGGCGAGGCAGCCCCAGCATTTT.

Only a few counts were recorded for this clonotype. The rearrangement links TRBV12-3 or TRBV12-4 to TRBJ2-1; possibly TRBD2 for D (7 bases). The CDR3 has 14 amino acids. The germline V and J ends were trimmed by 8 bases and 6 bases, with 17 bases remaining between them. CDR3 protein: CASAGGGALNEQFF. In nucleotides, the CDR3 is TGTGCCAGCGCCGGAGGGGGGGCCCTCAATGAGCAGTTCTTC.

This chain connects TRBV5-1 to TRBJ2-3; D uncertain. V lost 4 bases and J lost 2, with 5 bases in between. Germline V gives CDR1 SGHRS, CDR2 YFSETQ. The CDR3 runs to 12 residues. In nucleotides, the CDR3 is TGCGCCAGCAGCACGGACACAGATACGCAGTATTTT. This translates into CASSTDTDTQYF.